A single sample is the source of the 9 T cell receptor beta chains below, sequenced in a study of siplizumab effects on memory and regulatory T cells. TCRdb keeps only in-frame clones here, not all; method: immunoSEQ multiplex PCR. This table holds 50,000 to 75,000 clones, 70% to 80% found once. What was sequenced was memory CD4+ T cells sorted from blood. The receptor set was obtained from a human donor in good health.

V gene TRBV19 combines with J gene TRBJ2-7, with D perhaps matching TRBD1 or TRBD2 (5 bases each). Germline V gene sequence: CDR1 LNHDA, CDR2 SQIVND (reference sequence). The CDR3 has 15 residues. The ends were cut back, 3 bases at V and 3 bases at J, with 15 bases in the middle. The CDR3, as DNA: TGTGCCAGTAGTATCGGGACGCCTAAAAACTACGAGCAGTACTTC. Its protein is CASSIGTPKNYEQYF.

This CDR3 is CASSGGQGFHYGYTF. The CDR3 DNA reads as TGTGCCAGCAGTGGGGGACAGGGGTTTCACTATGGCTACACCTTC. The V call is TRBV2, the J call TRBJ1-2; 10 bases agree with TRBD1. CDR1 is SNHLY, CDR2 FYNNEI, per germline. V lost 4 bases to trimming and J lost 3 bases; unmatched junction nucleotides: 5. The CDR3 has 15 amino acids.

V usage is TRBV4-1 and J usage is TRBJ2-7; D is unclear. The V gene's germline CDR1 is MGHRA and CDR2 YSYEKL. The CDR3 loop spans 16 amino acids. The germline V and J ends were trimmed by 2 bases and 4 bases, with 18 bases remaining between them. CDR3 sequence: CASSQKFRDPPYEQYF. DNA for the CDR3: TGCGCCAGCAGCCAAAAATTTCGCGATCCTCCTTACGAGCAGTACTTC.

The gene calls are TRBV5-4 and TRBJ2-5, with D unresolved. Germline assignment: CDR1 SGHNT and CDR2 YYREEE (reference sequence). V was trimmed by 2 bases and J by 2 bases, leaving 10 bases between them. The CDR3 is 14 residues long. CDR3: CASSLPAGQETQYF. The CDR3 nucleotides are TGTGCCAGCAGCTTACCGGCAGGACAAGAGACCCAGTACTTC.

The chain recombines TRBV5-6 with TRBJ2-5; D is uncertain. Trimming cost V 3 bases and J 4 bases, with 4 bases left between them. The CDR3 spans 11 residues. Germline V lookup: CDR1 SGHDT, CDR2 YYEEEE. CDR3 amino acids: CASSSRETQYF. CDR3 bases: TGTGCCAGCAGCTCGAGAGAGACCCAGTACTTC.

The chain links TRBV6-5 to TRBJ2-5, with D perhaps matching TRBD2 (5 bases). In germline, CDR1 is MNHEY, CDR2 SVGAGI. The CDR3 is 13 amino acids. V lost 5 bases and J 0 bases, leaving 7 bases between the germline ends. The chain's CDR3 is CASSRTHQETQYF. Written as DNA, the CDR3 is TGTGCCAGCAGTAGGACTCACCAAGAGACCCAGTACTTC.

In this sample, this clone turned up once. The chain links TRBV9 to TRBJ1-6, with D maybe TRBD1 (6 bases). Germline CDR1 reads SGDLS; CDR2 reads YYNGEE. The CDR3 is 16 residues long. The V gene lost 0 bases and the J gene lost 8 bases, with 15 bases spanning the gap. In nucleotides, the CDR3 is TGTGCCAGCAGCGTAGACAGGGTAGGAAATCATTCACCCCTCCACTTT. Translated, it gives CASSVDRVGNHSPLHF.

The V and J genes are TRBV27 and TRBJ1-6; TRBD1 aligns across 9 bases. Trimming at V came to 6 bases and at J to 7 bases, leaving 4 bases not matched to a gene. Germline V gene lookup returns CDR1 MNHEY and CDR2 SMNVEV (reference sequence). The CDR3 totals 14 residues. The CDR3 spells CASRPGTGNSPLHF. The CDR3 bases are TGTGCCAGCAGACCGGGGACAGGGAATTCACCCCTCCACTTT.

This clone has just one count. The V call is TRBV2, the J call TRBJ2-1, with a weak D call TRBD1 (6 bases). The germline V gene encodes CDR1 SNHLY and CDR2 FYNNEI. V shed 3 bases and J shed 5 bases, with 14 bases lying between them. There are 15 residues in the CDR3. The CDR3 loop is CASSDGQGRDNEQFF. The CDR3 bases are TGTGCCAGCAGTGATGGGCAGGGGCGGGACAATGAGCAGTTCTTC.